This T cell receptor (beta chain) came from a study of blood T cell repertoires in COVID-19. This clone showed up just once. Trimming removed 1 base from V and 2 bases from J; junction bases left unmatched: 10. Germline CDR1 and CDR2: SQVTM and ANQGSEA. The CDR3 has 16 amino acids. Sequenced by immunoSEQ multiplex PCR; TCRdb stores in-frame clones only, minus some. The repertoire includes roughly 79,000 clones, roughly 85% of them detected once, and under 5% sits in the top ten. This TCR was recovered from a woman aged 80 or over with active or convalescent COVID-19. The V call is TRBV29-1, the J call TRBJ2-5; TRBD2 matches 7 bases. Sequencing input: peripheral blood. CDR3 sequence: CSVEALERGHQETQYF. The CDR3 DNA is TGCAGCGTTGAAGCGTTAGAGCGGGGCCATCAAGAGACCCAGTACTTC. The full variable domain, rest sourced from reference TRBV29-1 and TRBJ2-5, is SAVISQKPSRDICQRGTSLTIQCQVDSQVTMMFWYRQQPGQSLTLIATANQGSEATYESGFVIDKFPISRPNLTFSTLTVSNMSPEDSSIYLCSVEALERGHQETQYFGPGTRLLVL.